The clone carrying this T cell receptor beta chain was detected many times. Its specificity is unknown. The data were taken from a study of T cells after yellow fever vaccination. Points from the study as a whole: Abundant clonotypes (contaminants from the bulk population) could be present in FACS-sorted repertoires. After the booster, 95% to 98% of CD4 and more than 85% of CD8 primary-response clones were re-detected.

Production of TCR cDNA was by 5'RACE template switching, which also added a universal primer site and UMIs. TCRdb re-derived calls from the 5' RACE reads in MiXCR, one entry per CDR3 protein. Here the sample spans around 200,000 distinct CDR3 sequences, roughly 11% being singletons. The TCR originated in a man aged 18-30 years who received the YFV17D yellow fever vaccine. The specimen comprised CD8+ T cells sorted from PBMCs, sampled 15 days after the yellow fever booster vaccination.

Written as DNA, the CDR3 is TGCGCCAGCAGCCAAGGCAGAAACGCATACAATGAGCAGTTCTTC. Amino acid sequence: CASSQGRNAYNEQFF. The chain carries TRBV4-3 and TRBJ2-1, with unresolved D. CDR1 LGHNA and CDR2 YSLEER come from the germline V gene. The V end lost 1 base, the J end lost 4 bases, and 11 bases lay between the germline ends. CDR3 length: 15 amino acids.